Below are 7 T cell receptor beta chains sequenced from a single sample in a study of PD-1 blockade in classical Hodgkin lymphoma. Every patient had relapsed following autologous stem cell transplantation, and cohorts differed in brentuximab vedotin exposure. Data came from immunoSEQ multiplex PCR; TCRdb stores just in-frame clones and leaves some out. The sample holds more than 90,000 clones; around 89% are singletons and the top ten take more than 6.5%. Sequences were derived from peripheral blood mononuclear cells (PBMCs), sampled before the second cycle of nivolumab. The source is a human donor with classical Hodgkin lymphoma.

The chain combines TRBV7-2 with TRBJ2-5; D is possibly TRBD1 (5 bases). From germline, CDR1 is SGHTA and CDR2 FQGNSA. Trimming pared 1 base from V and 4 bases from J, leaving 13 bases between. The CDR3 is 15 amino acids. The CDR3 DNA reads TGTGCCAGCAGCTTAGAGTTAGGGCAGGGAGAGACCCAGTACTTC. Its translation is CASSLELGQGETQYF.

J is TRBJ2-7 and V is TRBV23-1, with D possibly called TRBD1 or TRBD2 (5 bases each). TRBV23-1 is sorted into the ORF group, with uncertain function. The CDR3 has 18 residues. Trimming shortened V by 0 bases and J by 0 bases, and 18 bases separated the two germline ends. The CDR3 DNA is TGCGCCAGCAGTCAATCGTGGTACGGGGCTTCTAGCTCCTACGAGCAGTACTTC. Its protein is CASSQSWYGASSSYEQYF.

This rearrangement joins TRBV21-1 to TRBJ1-1; the listed D gene, TRBD1, was not tested against the DNA. TRBV21-1 is classified as a pseudogene. The CDR3 spans 16 residues. The CDR3 DNA follows: TGTGCCAGCAGCAAAGATGTAGGGGGCGTGGACACTGAAGCTTTCTTT. It is translated as CASSKDVGGVDTEAFF.

This rearrangement joins TRBV7-2 to TRBJ1-2; no definite D call. Trimming left V 4 bases short and J 7 bases short, with 22 bases between. The CDR3 covers 16 residues. Germline assignment: CDR1 SGHTA and CDR2 FQGNSA. CDR3 region: CASSYYPPTGPGGYTF. CDR3 in DNA: TGTGCCAGCAGCTACTACCCGCCGACTGGGCCGGGTGGCTACACCTTC.

The chain has TRBV5-3 and TRBJ1-2; no clear D. TRBV5-3 is an open reading frame, and its role is uncertain. CDR3 length: 12 residues. Trimming cost V 2 bases and J 2 bases, with 4 bases left between them. The CDR3 protein is CARSFRNYGYTF. The CDR3 DNA sequence: TGTGCCAGAAGCTTCCGAAACTATGGCTACACCTTC.

CDR3 sequence: CSVVNNRGSGNTIYF. In DNA, the CDR3 is TGCAGCGTTGTCAATAACAGGGGATCAGGAAACACCATATATTTT. The chain has TRBV29-1 and TRBJ1-3; TRBD1 matches at 7 bases. This CDR3 is built from 15 residues. The J segment lost 4 bases and the V segment lost 4 bases, leaving 10 bases of the junction unmatched. Germline CDR1 and CDR2: SQVTM and ANQGSEA.

This clone was picked up one time. J is TRBJ1-5 and V is TRBV11-2, with 7 bases fitting TRBD1. J gave up 4 bases and V 3 bases, and 3 bases lay outside the gene matches. The CDR3 is 14 amino acids. Germline loops: CDR1 SGHAT, CDR2 FQNNGV. The CDR3 coding sequence is TGTGCCAGCAGCTTGGGGGGACAGAATCAGCCCCAGCATTTT. Translation: CASSLGGQNQPQHF.